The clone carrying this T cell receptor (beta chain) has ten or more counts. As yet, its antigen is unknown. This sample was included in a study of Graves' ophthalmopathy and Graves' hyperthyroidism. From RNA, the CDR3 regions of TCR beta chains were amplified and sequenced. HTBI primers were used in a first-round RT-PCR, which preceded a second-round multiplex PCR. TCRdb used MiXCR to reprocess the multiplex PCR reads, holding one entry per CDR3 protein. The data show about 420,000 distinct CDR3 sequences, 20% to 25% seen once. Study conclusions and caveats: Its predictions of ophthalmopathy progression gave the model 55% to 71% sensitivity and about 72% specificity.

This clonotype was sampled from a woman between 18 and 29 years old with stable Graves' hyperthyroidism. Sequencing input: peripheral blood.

In DNA, the CDR3 is TGTGCCAGCAGTTTTGGGACAGTCAACAATCAGCCCCAGCATTTT. This codes for CASSFGTVNNQPQHF. The chain joins TRBV12-3 or TRBV12-4 to TRBJ1-5; TRBD1 aligns across 7 bases. Trimming removed 3 bases from V and 3 bases from J; junction bases left unmatched: 5. CDR3 size: 15 residues.